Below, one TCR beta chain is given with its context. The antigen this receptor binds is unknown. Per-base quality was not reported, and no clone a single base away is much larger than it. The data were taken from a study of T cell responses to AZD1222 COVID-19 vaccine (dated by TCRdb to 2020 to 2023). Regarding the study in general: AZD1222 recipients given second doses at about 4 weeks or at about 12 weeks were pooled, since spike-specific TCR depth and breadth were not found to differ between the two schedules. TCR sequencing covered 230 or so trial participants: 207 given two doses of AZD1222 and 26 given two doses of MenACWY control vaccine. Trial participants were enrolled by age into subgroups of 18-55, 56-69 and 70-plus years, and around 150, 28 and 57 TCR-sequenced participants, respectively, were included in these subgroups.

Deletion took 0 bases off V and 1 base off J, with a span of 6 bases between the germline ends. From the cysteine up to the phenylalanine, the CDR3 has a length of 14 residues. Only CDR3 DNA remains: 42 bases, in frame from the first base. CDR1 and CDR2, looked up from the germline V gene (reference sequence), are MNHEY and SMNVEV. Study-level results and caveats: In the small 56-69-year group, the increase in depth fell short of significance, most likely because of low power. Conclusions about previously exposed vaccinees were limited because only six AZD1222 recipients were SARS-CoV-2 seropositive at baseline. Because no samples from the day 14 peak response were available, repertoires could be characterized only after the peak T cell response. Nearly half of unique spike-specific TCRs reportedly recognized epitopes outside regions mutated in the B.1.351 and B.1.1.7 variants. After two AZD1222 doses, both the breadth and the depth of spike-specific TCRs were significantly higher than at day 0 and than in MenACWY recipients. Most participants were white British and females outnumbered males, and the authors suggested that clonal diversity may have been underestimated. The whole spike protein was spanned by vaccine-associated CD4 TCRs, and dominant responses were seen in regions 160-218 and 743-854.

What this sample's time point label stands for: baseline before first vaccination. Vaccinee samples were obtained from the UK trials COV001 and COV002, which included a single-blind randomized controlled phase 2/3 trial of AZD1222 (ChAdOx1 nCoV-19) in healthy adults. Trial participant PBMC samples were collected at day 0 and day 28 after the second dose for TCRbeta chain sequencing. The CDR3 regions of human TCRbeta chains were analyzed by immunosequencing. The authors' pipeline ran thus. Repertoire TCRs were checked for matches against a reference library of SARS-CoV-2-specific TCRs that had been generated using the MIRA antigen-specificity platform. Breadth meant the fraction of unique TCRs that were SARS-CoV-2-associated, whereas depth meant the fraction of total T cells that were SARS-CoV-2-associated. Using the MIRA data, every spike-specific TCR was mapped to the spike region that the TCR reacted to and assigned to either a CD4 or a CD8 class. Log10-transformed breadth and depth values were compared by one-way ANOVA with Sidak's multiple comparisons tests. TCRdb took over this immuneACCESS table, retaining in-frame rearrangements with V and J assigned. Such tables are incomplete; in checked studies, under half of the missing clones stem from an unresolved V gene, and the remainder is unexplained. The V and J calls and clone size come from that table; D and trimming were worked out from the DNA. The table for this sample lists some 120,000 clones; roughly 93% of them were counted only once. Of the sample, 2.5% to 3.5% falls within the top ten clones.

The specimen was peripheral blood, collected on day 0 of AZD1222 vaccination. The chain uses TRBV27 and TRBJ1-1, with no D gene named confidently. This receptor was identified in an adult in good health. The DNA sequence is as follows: TGTGCCAGCAGTTTATCGTCGGCGAACACTGAAGCTTTCTTT. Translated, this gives CASSLSSANTEAFF.